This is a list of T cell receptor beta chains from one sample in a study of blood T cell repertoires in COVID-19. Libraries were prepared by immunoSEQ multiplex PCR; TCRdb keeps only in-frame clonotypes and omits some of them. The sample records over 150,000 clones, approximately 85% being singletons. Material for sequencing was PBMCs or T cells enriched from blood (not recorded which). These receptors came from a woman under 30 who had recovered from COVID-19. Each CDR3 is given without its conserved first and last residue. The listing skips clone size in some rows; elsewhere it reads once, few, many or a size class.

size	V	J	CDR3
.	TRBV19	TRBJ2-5	ASGRTGQETQY
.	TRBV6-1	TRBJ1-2	ASSEAGTGGIGYT
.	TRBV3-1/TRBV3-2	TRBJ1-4	ASSQVRVTTNEKLF
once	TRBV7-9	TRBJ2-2	ASIQPGVTGELF
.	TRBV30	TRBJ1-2	AWDQGLYGYT
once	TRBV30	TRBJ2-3	AWSLPGLAPDTQY
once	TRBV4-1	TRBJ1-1	ASSQNGLGGTEAF
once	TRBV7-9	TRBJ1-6	ASSLEGGADSPLH
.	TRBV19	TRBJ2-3	ASSMFGGSTDTQY
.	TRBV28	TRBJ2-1	ASSLGLAGVRNEQF
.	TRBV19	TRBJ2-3	ASSHLAGTDTQY
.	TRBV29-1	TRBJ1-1	SATGQGANTEAF
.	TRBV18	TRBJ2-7	ASSPGGSYEQY
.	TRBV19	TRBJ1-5	ASTNGYGGQPQH
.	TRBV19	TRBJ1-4	ASIHRGLKEKLF
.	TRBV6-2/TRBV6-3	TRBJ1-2	ASSLPGAYYGYT
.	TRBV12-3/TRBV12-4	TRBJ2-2	ASSFLYTGELF
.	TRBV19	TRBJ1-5	ASTGTSNQPQH
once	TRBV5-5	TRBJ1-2	ASSLDGGTIGSYGYT
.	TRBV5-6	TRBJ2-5	ASSSGQSQETQY
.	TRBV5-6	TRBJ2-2	ASSGTGGPGELF
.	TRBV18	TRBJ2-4	ASSPTDRGLGSKNIQY
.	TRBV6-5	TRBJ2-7	ASSYWGQAASYEQY
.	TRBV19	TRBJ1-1	ASSSPSRLTEAF
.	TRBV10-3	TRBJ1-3	AITGGTGQNTIY
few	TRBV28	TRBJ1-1	AVRGRYTEAF
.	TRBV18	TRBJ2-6	ASSPFGTGVGANVLT
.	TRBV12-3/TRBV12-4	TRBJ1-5	ASSRQGGQPQH
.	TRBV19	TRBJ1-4	ASSIESGVGEKLF
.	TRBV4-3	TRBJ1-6	ASSHTGLPLH
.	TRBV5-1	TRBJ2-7	ASSLIGPGTYEQY
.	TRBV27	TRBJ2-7	ASRSGRISYEQY
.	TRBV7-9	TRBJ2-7	ASRREQGFNEQY
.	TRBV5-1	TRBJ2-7	ASSGGQVREQY
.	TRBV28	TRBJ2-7	ATLDWEAYEQY
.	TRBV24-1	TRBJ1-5	ATSQTGSQPQH
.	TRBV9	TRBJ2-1	ASSVMGDSSNEQF
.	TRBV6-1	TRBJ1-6	ASSDPLQGPPLH
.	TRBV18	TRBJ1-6	ASSPLGGNNSPLH
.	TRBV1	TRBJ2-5	TSSQETGEETQY
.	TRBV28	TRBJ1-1	ASSLRGSGTEAF
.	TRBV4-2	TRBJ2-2	ASSQDLSRGLDTGELF
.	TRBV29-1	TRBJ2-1	SLGGTYNEQF
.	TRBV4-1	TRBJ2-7	ASSPAGSGSYEQY
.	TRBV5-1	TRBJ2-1	ASSLESYRGAYEQF
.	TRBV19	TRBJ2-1	ASSILSGSEQF
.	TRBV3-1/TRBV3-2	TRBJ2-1	ASSLGTSGGGEQF
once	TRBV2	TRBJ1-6	ASSDNRDSPLH
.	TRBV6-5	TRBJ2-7	ASTPRGQARYEQY
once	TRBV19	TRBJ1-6	ASTGGTGYNSPLH
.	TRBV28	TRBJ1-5	ASSLLTGDLRNQPQH
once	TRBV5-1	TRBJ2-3	ASSLDGETADTQY